This T cell receptor (beta chain) comes out of a study of PD-1 blockade in classical Hodgkin lymphoma. Notes on the study in general: Repertoire differences have undefined causes, possibly disease activity or prior therapy. Reported baseline diversity: healthy donors highest, relapsed/refractory patients lowest.

Clones were read by immunoSEQ multiplex PCR, and TCRdb kept only the in-frame ones, dropping some. The sample carries 20,000 to 25,000 clones, 81% recorded once. Germline-derived CDR1 and CDR2 are KGHSH and LQKENI. The V end was cut by 6 bases, the J end by 0 bases, with 18 bases between. This CDR3 is built from 18 residues. Time point of the sample: cycle 4 day 1 (C4D1), after more than five weeks of nivolumab. Brentuximab vedotin exposure varied among the patients, all of whom had relapsed after autologous stem cell transplantation. A word on this clone: Its antigen is not identified.

This chain uses TRBV18 with TRBJ2-6; no firm D call. The source is a human donor with classical Hodgkin lymphoma. The material sequenced was peripheral blood mononuclear cells (PBMCs), taken before the fourth cycle of nivolumab. CDR3 sequence reads: CASSPGRGESSGANVLTF. Here the CDR3 DNA reads TGTGCCAGCTCCCCGGGTAGAGGAGAGAGCTCTGGGGCCAACGTCCTGACTTTC.